The present TCR beta chain was sequenced within a study of T cells in Graves' hyperthyroidism and ophthalmopathy. This clonotype was picked up many times. V lost 7 bases and J lost 6, with 16 bases in between. This CDR3 is built from 14 residues. CDR1 MNHNS and CDR2 SASEGT come from the germline V gene. Amplification of TCR beta CDR3 regions was performed using RNA transcripts as template. Primed by the HTBI set, a first-round RT-PCR was run on the TCR CDR3. TCRdb used MiXCR to reprocess the multiplex PCR reads, holding one entry per CDR3 protein. The sample shows a few hundred thousand distinct CDR3 sequences, roughly 18% of them seen only once. The study excluded patients with uncontrolled infection, other autoimmune disease, pregnancy or lactation.

This TCR came from a young man with Graves' ophthalmopathy. The chain joins TRBV6-1 to TRBJ2-1; D gene ambiguous. Sequencing was done on a sample of blood. The CDR3, as DNA: TGTGCCAGCACCAGAGAGGCTTCATTCAATGAGCAGTTCTTC. This translates into CASTREASFNEQFF.